A selection of T cell receptor beta chains follows, all from one sample in a study of CD8 T cells in Susac syndrome. Using its own MiXCR run on the immunoSEQ multiplex PCR reads, TCRdb lists one record per CDR3 protein. The data hold 140,000 or so distinct CDR3 sequences, with around 96% observed a single time. Sequences were obtained from CD4+ T cells from PBMCs. The receptors derive from a human donor with multiple sclerosis. Each CDR3 is given with its conserved first and last residue. Each record gives: J gene, V gene, CDR3 length, clone size, D gene, CDR3 protein, CDR3 DNA. A D gene is named only where the DNA matches it firmly. Clone size, where shown, is once, few, many, or a class for clones that have expanded.

TRBJ2-1 TRBV29-1 13 . TRBD2 CSVGTSGSNEQFF TGCAGCGTCGGGACTAGCGGGAGCAATGAGCAGTTCTTC
TRBJ2-7 TRBV7-6 16 once TRBD1 CASSLDLDRGRYEQYF TGTGCCAGCAGCTTAGATTTGGACAGGGGACGCTACGAGCAGTACTTC
TRBJ2-3 TRBV3-1 15 . . CASSQDPGGTDTQYF TGTGCCAGCAGCCAAGACCCAGGAGGGACAGATACGCAGTATTTT
TRBJ1-2 TRBV7-9 14 once TRBD1 CASSTGTVVGGYTF TGTGCCAGCAGCACCGGGACAGTTGTGGGGGGCTACACCTTC
TRBJ1-5 TRBV18 15 . . CASSPPYQGDQPQHF TGTGCCAGCTCACCACCGTACCAGGGTGACCAGCCCCAGCATTTT
TRBJ2-7 TRBV14 15 . . CASSSRLEQNYEQYF TGTGCCAGCAGCTCCCGATTGGAACAAAACTACGAGCAGTACTTC
TRBJ2-7 TRBV28 12 . . CASRTGSYEQYF TGTGCCAGCAGGACAGGCTCCTACGAGCAGTACTTC
TRBJ2-5 TRBV18 13 few . CASSPRDQETQYF TGTGCCAGCTCACCCAGGGACCAAGAGACCCAGTACTTC
TRBJ2-6 TRBV27 16 . . CASSLSGPSGANVLTF TGTGCCAGCAGTTTATCAGGCCCCTCTGGGGCCAACGTCCTGACTTTC
TRBJ1-1 TRBV29-1 13 . . CSVAGGMNTEAFF TGCAGCGTTGCGGGCGGCATGAACACTGAAGCTTTCTTT
TRBJ2-3 TRBV5-1 13 . TRBD2 CASNPIAGDTQYF TGCGCCAGCAACCCTATAGCGGGAGATACGCAGTATTTT
TRBJ2-1 TRBV5-6 14 once . CASSLAQGRREQFF TGTGCCAGCAGCTTGGCACAGGGAAGGCGTGAGCAGTTCTTC
TRBJ1-2 TRBV25-1 13 . . CASSGGMNYGYTF TGTGCCAGCAGTGGCGGGATGAACTATGGCTACACCTTC
TRBJ2-1 TRBV24-1 16 once TRBD2 CATSELGLAGNNEQFF TGTGCCACCAGTGAACTCGGACTAGCGGGGAACAATGAGCAGTTCTTC
TRBJ1-4 TRBV20-1 13 . . CSASRLVYEKLFF TGCAGTGCTTCTAGACTGGTGTATGAAAAACTGTTTTTT
TRBJ2-2 TRBV30 12 . . CAWSVQPGELFF TGTGCCTGGAGTGTACAACCCGGGGAGCTGTTTTTT
TRBJ2-7 TRBV20-1 14 . TRBD1 CSATDRGESYEQYF TGCAGTGCTACTGACAGGGGTGAATCCTACGAGCAGTACTTC
TRBJ1-1 TRBV27 16 . TRBD1 CASSLKQGAKDTEAFF TGTGCCAGCAGTCTAAAACAGGGGGCAAAGGACACTGAAGCTTTCTTT
TRBJ1-2 TRBV10-3 13 . . CAISGSEAGGYTF TGTGCCATCAGTGGATCGGAGGCGGGAGGCTACACCTTC
TRBJ1-5 TRBV20-1 17 . TRBD1 CSALDDGQGAGNQPQHF TGCAGTGCCCTAGATGATGGACAGGGGGCAGGGAATCAGCCCCAGCATTTT
TRBJ1-6 TRBV20-1 15 . TRBD1 CSATSWGQGNSPLHF TGCAGTGCTACAAGTTGGGGACAGGGCAATTCACCCCTCCACTTT
TRBJ1-2 TRBV9 15 . TRBD1 CASSPQGASPYGYTF TGTGCCAGCAGCCCACAGGGGGCCTCCCCCTATGGCTACACCTTC
TRBJ2-1 TRBV20-1 13 . . CSPLADRYNEQFF TGCAGCCCCCTAGCGGACAGATACAATGAGCAGTTCTTC
TRBJ2-7 TRBV29-1 13 . . CSVEIPGTYEQYF TGCAGCGTTGAAATTCCAGGTACCTACGAGCAGTACTTC
TRBJ1-1 TRBV28 15 . . CASSRTGRLGTEAFF TGTGCCAGCAGTAGGACGGGGAGGTTGGGCACTGAAGCTTTCTTT
TRBJ2-7 TRBV29-1 12 . . CSVATGSYEQYF TGCAGCGTTGCTACAGGTTCCTACGAGCAGTACTTC
TRBJ2-5 TRBV2 16 once . CASSAQVKGEVKTQYF TGTGCCAGCAGTGCGCAAGTGAAAGGGGAGGTAAAGACCCAGTACTTC
TRBJ2-1 TRBV7-2 12 . TRBD2 CASSLAGGKQFF TGTGCCAGCAGCTTGGCGGGGGGCAAGCAGTTCTTC
TRBJ1-1 TRBV20-1 14 . . CSASGGTRATEAFF TGCAGTGCTTCCGGAGGGACCCGGGCCACTGAAGCTTTCTTT
TRBJ1-5 TRBV12-3/TRBV12-4 13 . . CASSFGGAQPQHF TGTGCCAGCAGTTTCGGAGGGGCTCAGCCCCAGCATTTT
TRBJ1-5 TRBV9 16 . TRBD1 CASSGPGQGSNQPQHF TGTGCCAGCAGCGGTCCGGGACAGGGGAGCAATCAGCCCCAGCATTTT
TRBJ1-5 TRBV27 13 . TRBD1 CASSQTGREPQHF TGTGCCAGCAGCCAGACAGGGAGGGAGCCCCAGCATTTT
TRBJ1-5 TRBV6-1 14 . . CASSQADRNQPQHF TGTGCCAGCAGCCAGGCGGACAGAAATCAGCCCCAGCATTTT
TRBJ1-5 TRBV20-1 12 . TRBD1 CSAVRGEEPQHF TGCAGTGCTGTCAGGGGGGAAGAGCCCCAGCATTTT
TRBJ2-3 TRBV9 15 . . CASSVRFLGTDTQYF TGTGCCAGCAGCGTCAGGTTCTTGGGCACAGATACGCAGTATTTT
TRBJ2-7 TRBV9 15 . TRBD2 CASSETSGTPYEQYF TGTGCCAGCAGTGAGACTAGCGGGACGCCCTACGAGCAGTACTTC
TRBJ2-3 TRBV6-2/TRBV6-3 14 . TRBD2 CASSRLAGTDTQYF TGTGCCAGCAGTCGACTAGCGGGGACAGATACGCAGTATTTT
TRBJ1-5 TRBV18 15 . TRBD1 CASSPPGQDYQPQHF TGTGCCAGCTCACCACCGGGACAGGACTATCAGCCCCAGCATTTT
TRBJ1-5 TRBV15 15 once . CATSRGGGKNQPQHF TGTGCCACCAGCAGAGGAGGGGGGAAGAATCAGCCCCAGCATTTT
TRBJ2-5 TRBV19 13 . . CASRNTGTETQYF TGTGCCAGTAGAAATACAGGGACAGAGACCCAGTACTTC
TRBJ1-2 TRBV30 15 . . CAWSNPDRANYGYTF TGTGCCTGGAGTAACCCGGACAGAGCTAACTATGGCTACACCTTC
TRBJ2-7 TRBV9 14 . TRBD1 CASSPQGQGNEQYF TGTGCCAGCAGCCCCCAGGGACAGGGGAACGAGCAGTACTTC
TRBJ2-1 TRBV15 13 . . CATGARKDNEQFF TGTGCCACCGGGGCCCGGAAGGACAATGAGCAGTTCTTC
TRBJ2-3 TRBV29-1 11 . . CSVGNTDTQYF TGCAGCGTTGGAAACACGGATACGCAGTATTTT
TRBJ1-1 TRBV14 15 . . CASSPMGRENTEAFF TGTGCCAGCAGTCCGATGGGAAGGGAGAACACTGAAGCTTTCTTT
TRBJ1-2 TRBV20-1 14 . . CSARRQGLSYGYTF TGCAGTGCTAGGCGTCAGGGGCTATCCTATGGCTACACCTTC
TRBJ1-3 TRBV7-2 18 . . CASSLIGWSANSGNTIYF TGTGCCAGCAGCTTAATAGGTTGGTCGGCGAACTCTGGAAACACCATATATTTT
TRBJ2-3 TRBV20-1 14 . TRBD2 CSARLAGGTDTQYF TGCAGTGCTAGACTAGCGGGGGGGACAGATACGCAGTATTTT
TRBJ2-5 TRBV3-1 16 . TRBD1 CASSRYTGGDQETQYF TGTGCCAGCAGCCGATACACAGGGGGCGATCAAGAGACCCAGTACTTC
TRBJ1-2 TRBV20-1 15 . . CSARGVEGPNYGYTF TGCAGTGCTAGAGGGGTAGAGGGACCCAACTATGGCTACACCTTC
TRBJ2-5 TRBV5-1 15 once TRBD1 CASSLRGTDQETQYF TGCGCCAGCAGCCTACGAGGGACAGACCAAGAGACCCAGTACTTC
TRBJ1-6 TRBV30 15 once . CAWSGPGGVNSPLHF TGTGCCTGGAGTGGCCCCGGGGGTGTTAATTCACCCCTCCACTTT
TRBJ2-3 TRBV4-1 14 few . CASSQDQVTHTQYF TGCGCCAGCAGCCAAGATCAAGTGACTCATACGCAGTATTTT